One TCR beta chain is described in this entry. Its antigen is as yet unknown. These data belong to a study of cytomegalovirus exposure and HLA in healthy donors. Study as a whole: The roughly 110 validation repertoires were reported in a later analysis to have been generated on the same platform as the 666 first-cohort repertoires.

The CDR3 totals 15 residues. V shed 5 bases, J shed 2 bases, and the junction held 6 bases outside the gene matches. In germline, CDR1 is LNHDA, CDR2 SQIVND (reference sequence). Here immunoSEQ multiplex PCR was the method, and the copy in TCRdb shows in-frame clones only, minus some. The sample has roughly 130,000 clones; 88% are singletons. General observations from the study: Testing in vitro showed a few CMV-associated chains specific for CMV antigens. First-cohort TCR clusters tended to co-occur in the 120 or so validation repertoires, a later analysis found.

The source of this sequence is a man aged 25 to 40 in good health and CMV-seronegative. The chain uses TRBV19 and TRBJ2-7; TRBD1 matches 10 bases. Sequencing used PBMCs. The CDR3 sequence: CASSGKDRGTYEQYF. CDR3 DNA sequence: TGTGCCAGTAGTGGGAAGGACAGGGGGACCTACGAGCAGTACTTC.